Below, one T cell receptor (beta chain) is given with its context. CDR1 is MNHNS and CDR2 is SASEGT in the germline V gene. This CDR3 is 15 amino acids long. The V gene lost 4 bases and the J gene lost 1 base, with 10 bases spanning the gap. CD45RO-negative, CCR7-selected cells formed the naive CD8 fraction, which excluded terminally differentiated effector memory CD45RA+ cells. This specimen belongs to a study of shared clonotypes between healthy human individuals. Assay: immunoSEQ multiplex PCR; the TCRdb copy retains only in-frame clones and omits some. The table records 650,000 to 800,000 clones, 90% to 95% of them present only once.

V gene TRBV6-1 combines with J gene TRBJ2-2; D unclear. This clonotype was sampled from a man aged 25 to 40 in good health. The sequenced sample consisted of naive CD8+ T cells sorted from blood. The CDR3 DNA is TGTGCCAGCAGTGGCTTGACAAGGAACACCGGGGAGCTGTTTTTT. It codes for CASSGLTRNTGELFF.